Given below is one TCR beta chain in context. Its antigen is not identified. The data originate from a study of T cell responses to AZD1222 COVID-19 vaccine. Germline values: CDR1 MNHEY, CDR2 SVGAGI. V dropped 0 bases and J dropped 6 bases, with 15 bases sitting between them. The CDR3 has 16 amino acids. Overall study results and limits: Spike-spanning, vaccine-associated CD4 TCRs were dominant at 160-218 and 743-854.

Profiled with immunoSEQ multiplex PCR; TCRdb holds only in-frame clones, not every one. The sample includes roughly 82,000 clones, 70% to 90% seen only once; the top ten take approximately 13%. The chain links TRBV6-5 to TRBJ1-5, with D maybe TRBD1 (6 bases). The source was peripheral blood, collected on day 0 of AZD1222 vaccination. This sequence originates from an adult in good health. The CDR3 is CASSYSQGLGGQPQHF. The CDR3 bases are TGTGCCAGCAGTTACTCCCAGGGGCTCGGCGGTCAGCCCCAGCATTTT.